This T cell receptor (beta chain) originates from a study of CD8+ T cells in alopecia areata. Study background: The investigators scored severity in treated patients by the percentage of affected scalp area.

General study points: Alopecia totalis/universalis scalp especially showed more expanded CD8+ clones than normal scalp.

Regarding this clone: As yet, its antigen is unknown.

In each case, RNA was isolated and then reverse transcribed into cDNA as the sequencing template. Sequenced by immunoSEQ multiplex PCR; TCRdb stores in-frame clones only, minus some. This sample carries fewer than 200,000 clones, around 59% of them seen once, and the ten largest clones take 11% to 15%. V was trimmed by 6 bases and J by 3 bases, leaving 12 bases between them. This CDR3 spans 13 amino acids. The germline V gene encodes CDR1 SNHLY and CDR2 FYNNEI. The treatment here: oral pan-JAK inhibitor, 5-10 mg twice daily. Sorted out of PBMCs were CD4+ T cells and CD8+ T cells. The receptor comes from a human donor with alopecia areata. V usage is TRBV2 and J usage is TRBJ2-7; D ambiguous. Sequences were derived from CD4+ T cells sorted from blood, sampled at week 24, from a patient treated with tofacitinib. The CDR3 bases are TGTGCCAGCAGCCTGACCGTGTACTACGAGCAGTACTTC. Encoded protein: CASSLTVYYEQYF.